This T cell receptor beta chain was found in a study of shared T cell receptors in the human thymus. V lost 3 bases, J lost 7 bases, and 4 bases stayed unmatched. This CDR3 is built from 15 residues. Germline loops: CDR1 SGDLS, CDR2 YYNGEE. Measured with immunoSEQ multiplex PCR; TCRdb has only the in-frame clones, and not every one. Among 700,000 to 750,000 clones listed, approximately 83% were seen once. In regard to this clone: Other DNA sequences in this sample translate to the same CDR3.

These data were also filed under a second study, of human thymus T cells. Per that study: Corrective cardiac surgery supplied the resected thymus tissue. Across thymic and blood repertoires, the usage of V and J genes appeared to be biased. Related work showed strongly overlapping thymic repertoires across unrelated individuals.

The sequence derives from a girl under three years old with a congenital heart defect. The chain joins TRBV9 to TRBJ1-6, with 10 bases aligning to TRBD1. The sequenced material came from thymocytes. The CDR3, as DNA: TGTGCCAGCAGCGCAGGACAGGGGGGCAATTCACCCCTCCACTTT. Encoded protein: CASSAGQGGNSPLHF.